These 27 T cell receptor beta chains were all obtained from the same sample, sequenced in a study of T cell responses to AZD1222 COVID-19 vaccine. Libraries were prepared by immunoSEQ multiplex PCR; TCRdb keeps only in-frame clonotypes and omits some of them. The sample consists of roughly 150,000 clones, almost 95% of them appearing once. The sequenced sample was peripheral blood, obtained on day 0 of AZD1222 vaccination. These receptors all come from an adult in good health.

The genes are TRBV9 and TRBJ2-7; weak D call: TRBD1 (6 bases). The CDR3 is 14 amino acids. CDR1 SGDLS and CDR2 YYNGEE come from the germline V gene. The V gene lost 0 bases and the J gene lost 4 bases, with 11 bases spanning the gap. CDR3 coding DNA: TGTGCCAGCAGCGTAGGGGGGCCCGGGTACGAGCAGTACTTC. It yields the protein CASSVGGPGYEQYF. Filled out from reference TRBV9 and TRBJ2-7, the complete variable domain reads DSGVTQTPKHLITATGQRVTLRCSPRSGDLSVYWYQQSLDQGLQFLIQYYNGEERAKGNILERFSAQQFPDLHSELNLSSLELGDSALYFCASSVGGPGYEQYFGPGTRLTVT.

V is TRBV7-9 and J is TRBJ2-5; 9 bases are a match to TRBD2. The CDR3 length is 16 residues. CDR1 is SEHNR, CDR2 FQNEAQ, per germline (reference sequence). Trimming took 0 bases from V and 2 from J; bases not matched to a gene: 4. This CDR3 is CASSLALAGVQETQYF. In nucleotides, the CDR3 is TGTGCCAGCAGCTTAGCGTTAGCGGGGGTGCAAGAGACCCAGTACTTC.

This chain joins TRBV12-3 or TRBV12-4 and TRBJ1-2; TRBD1 might be the D (5 bases). V was trimmed by 5 bases and J by 8 bases, leaving 15 bases between them. The CDR3 runs to 13 residues. The CDR3 sequence: CASSPGPSYGYTF. CDR3 nucleotide sequence: TGTGCCAGCAGTCCGGGGCCCTCATACGGCTACACCTTC.

CDR3 sequence reads: CASSPPGYYEQYF. DNA of the CDR3: TGTGCCAGCTCACCCCCGGGATACTACGAGCAGTACTTC. The chain joins TRBV18 to TRBJ2-7; the D gene is possibly TRBD2 (5 bases). Trimming removed 3 bases at V and 3 bases at J, with 9 bases between. The germline gives CDR1 KGHSH, CDR2 LQKENI. This CDR3 has 13 residues.

The rearrangement joins TRBV29-1 to TRBJ1-4; D call uncertain. Germline values: CDR1 SQVTM, CDR2 ANQGSEA. V shed 7 bases and J shed 5 bases, with 11 bases lying between them. CDR3 size: 12 residues. The CDR3 loop reads CSATYGNEKLFF. CDR3 DNA: TGCAGCGCAACCTACGGGAATGAAAAACTGTTTTTT.

The V gene is TRBV9, the J gene TRBJ1-3; no firm D call. The CDR3 is 14 residues long. V was clipped by 3 bases and J by 2 bases, with 9 bases between them. Germline V gene lookup returns CDR1 SGDLS and CDR2 YYNGEE. In DNA form, the CDR3 reads TGTGCCAGCAGCGCCGCCAGTACTGGAAACACCATATATTTT. It encodes CASSAASTGNTIYF.

The rearrangement joins TRBV11-3 to TRBJ2-5, with TRBD1 matching 7 bases. There are 16 residues in the CDR3. Germline V lookup: CDR1 SGHNT, CDR2 YENEEA. J lost 2 bases, V lost 5 bases, and 11 bases had no gene match. The CDR3 sequence: CASSHGTANNQETQYF. CDR3 bases: TGTGCCAGCAGCCACGGGACAGCCAACAATCAAGAGACCCAGTACTTC.

The J gene is TRBJ2-7, the V gene TRBV11-2; D uncertain. Germline V CDR1 and CDR2: SGHAT, FQNNGV. The CDR3 consists of 16 residues. Trimming removed 5 bases from V and 4 bases from J, with 21 bases in between. In DNA, the CDR3 is TGTGCCAGCAGCCCCCCTTGGCGCAATACCGAATACGAGCAGTACTTC. This gives the protein CASSPPWRNTEYEQYF.

This chain uses TRBV5-8 with TRBJ2-2; TRBD1 or TRBD2 may be the D gene (6 bases each). CDR3 length: 15 amino acids. Germline lookup yields CDR1 SGHTS and CDR2 YDEGEE. V lost 0 bases to trimming and J lost 7 bases, with 13 bases between them. The CDR3 loop reads CASSLVGGANGELFF. The CDR3 nucleotides read TGTGCCAGCAGCTTGGTGGGGGGCGCGAACGGGGAGCTGTTTTTT.

The table lists this clone with a count of one. The V gene is TRBV9, the J gene TRBJ2-3; 12 nucleotides agree with TRBD1. The CDR3 is 16 residues long. Losses at the gene ends were 0 bases for V and 6 bases for J; bases not matched to a gene: 5. Germline CDR1 is SGDLS and CDR2 is YYNGEE. This CDR3 reads CASSVGGQGAQDTQYF. In nucleotides, the CDR3 is TGTGCCAGCAGCGTAGGGGGACAGGGGGCACAGGATACGCAGTATTTT.

This chain joins TRBV4-1 and TRBJ2-7; D may be TRBD2 (6 bases). In germline, CDR1 is MGHRA, CDR2 YSYEKL. V lost 1 base and J 3 bases, leaving 13 bases between the germline ends. The CDR3 extends over 15 amino acids. The CDR3 DNA sequence: TGCGCCAGCAGCCAAGTGGCGGGGATACACTACGAGCAGTACTTC. This sequence encodes CASSQVAGIHYEQYF.

This clone was detected only a few times. The rearrangement joins TRBV6-4 to TRBJ2-2; 11 bases line up with TRBD2. V dropped 4 bases and J dropped 7; count of bases not matched to a gene: 8. The CDR3 runs 16 residues. The germline V gene has CDR1 MRHNA and CDR2 SNTAGT. In DNA form, the CDR3 reads TGTGCCAGCAGTGCCCTTAGCGGGGGGGCCGTCGGGGAGCTGTTTTTT. Its protein is CASSALSGGAVGELFF.

V gene TRBV10-3 combines with J gene TRBJ1-2; 7 bases match TRBD1. Trimming took 2 bases from V and 8 from J; bases not matched to a gene: 8. The CDR3 length is 14 residues. In germline, CDR1 is ENHRY, CDR2 SYGVKD. The CDR3 spells CAISEVGQPGGYTF. The CDR3 region has the DNA TGTGCCATCAGTGAGGTGGGACAGCCTGGGGGCTACACCTTC.

The chain joins TRBV7-2 to TRBJ2-3; 8 bases fit TRBD1. V shed 4 bases and J 4 bases; nucleotides not matched to a gene: 7. CDR3 size: 15 residues. Germline V gives CDR1 SGHTA, CDR2 FQGNSA. The CDR3 is CASSSGQGWPDTQYF. The CDR3 bases are TGTGCCAGCAGCTCAGGACAGGGTTGGCCAGATACGCAGTATTTT.

V usage is TRBV28 and J usage is TRBJ1-2; 10 bases match TRBD1. The length of the CDR3 is 16 residues. Germline CDR1 is MDHEN and CDR2 is SYDVKM. V shed 8 bases, J shed 6 bases, and the junction held 15 bases outside the gene matches. The CDR3 loop reads CASAMGTGVRENGYTF. The CDR3 nucleotides read TGTGCCAGCGCTATGGGGACAGGGGTAAGGGAGAATGGCTACACCTTC.

This clone was seen once. The chain has TRBV2 and TRBJ2-3; the D gene could be TRBD1 or TRBD2 (5 bases each). The CDR3 spans 14 residues. V lost 9 bases to trimming and J lost 7 bases, with 20 bases between them. The germline gives CDR1 SNHLY, CDR2 FYNNEI. CDR3 loop: CARQTGRGANTQYF. DNA of the CDR3: TGTGCCAGGCAAACGGGTAGGGGAGCGAATACGCAGTATTTT.

The chain recombines TRBV10-3 with TRBJ1-5; TRBD1 is a possible D gene (5 bases). This CDR3 spans 14 amino acids. Germline loops: CDR1 ENHRY, CDR2 SYGVKD. V was pared by 10 bases and J by 5 bases, with 18 bases between. CDR3 in DNA: TGTGCCACCCAGGGTGGCAGGTTGGATCAGCCCCAGCATTTT. Translated: CATQGGRLDQPQHF.

J is TRBJ1-4 and V is TRBV11-3; the D is unclear. The CDR3 is 17 residues long. Germline CDR1 and CDR2: SGHNT and YENEEA. The V gene lost 1 base and the J gene lost 6 bases, with 18 bases spanning the gap. DNA of the CDR3: TGTGCCAGCAGCTTAGGGCCATTTTCCCGCGGCTATGAAAAACTGTTTTTT. This gives the protein CASSLGPFSRGYEKLFF.

With respect to this clone: The identical CDR3 is also encoded by other nucleotide sequences in the sample. The chain uses TRBV27 and TRBJ2-1; D unclear. The CDR3 has 12 residues. The germline V and J ends were trimmed by 3 bases and 9 bases, with 9 bases remaining between them. CDR1 and CDR2 (germline): MNHEY, SMNVEV (reference sequence). The CDR3 here is CASSLSRGEQFF. CDR3 nucleotide sequence: TGTGCCAGCAGTTTGTCACGAGGTGAGCAGTTCTTC.

The chain has TRBV11-2 and TRBJ2-7; 9 bases agree with TRBD2. The V gene end was trimmed by 5 bases and the J gene end by 4 bases; junction bases not matched to a gene: 9. The CDR3 length is 15 residues. The germline V gene encodes CDR1 SGHAT and CDR2 FQNNGV. The CDR3 loop is CASSRPGSGRYEQYF. The DNA of the CDR3 is TGTGCCAGCAGCCGTCCTGGCAGCGGGAGGTACGAGCAGTACTTC.

This chain uses TRBV7-9 with TRBJ2-7, with TRBD2 matching 11 bases. Trimming cost V 1 base and J 3 bases; bases outside gene matches: 14. The CDR3 covers 19 residues. Germline assignment: CDR1 SEHNR and CDR2 FQNEAQ (reference sequence). The CDR3 loop reads CASSLGTGLAVTSLYEQYF. CDR3 nucleotide sequence: TGTGCCAGCAGCTTAGGTACGGGACTAGCGGTAACCTCCCTCTACGAGCAGTACTTC.

V gene TRBV30 combines with J gene TRBJ1-6; tentatively, D is TRBD1 (6 bases). Between the trimmed V and J ends, which lost 0 bases and 8 bases, there was a span of 23 bases. The germline V gene has CDR1 GTSNPN and CDR2 SVGIG (reference sequence). The CDR3 is made up of 18 amino acids. CDR3 nucleotides: TGTGCCTGGAGTGTACTAGGTTTTGGGGGCCTCGGGCATTCACCCCTCCACTTT. This codes for CAWSVLGFGGLGHSPLHF.

This clone showed up just once. V usage is TRBV28 and J usage is TRBJ2-7; tentative D call: TRBD2 (6 bases). CDR3 size: 15 residues. The germline V and J ends were trimmed by 7 bases and 3 bases, with 19 bases remaining between them. Germline CDR1 MDHEN, CDR2 SYDVKM. The CDR3: CASTLGPGADYEQYF. The DNA for the CDR3 is TGTGCCAGCACCTTGGGTCCGGGAGCAGACTACGAGCAGTACTTC.

The rearrangement joins TRBV18 to TRBJ1-6; D may be TRBD1 (6 bases). The CDR3 is 15 amino acids. Deletions cut 0 bases from V and 10 bases from J, with 13 bases between. Germline lookup yields CDR1 KGHSH and CDR2 LQKENI. This CDR3 is CASSPPQGKGSPLHF. Written as DNA, the CDR3 is TGTGCCAGCTCACCACCGCAGGGGAAGGGATCACCCCTCCACTTT.

This chain connects TRBV6-5 to TRBJ1-1; D is unclear. The germline gives CDR1 MNHEY, CDR2 SVGAGI. This CDR3 has 13 residues. V shed 0 bases and J shed 7 bases, with 9 bases lying between them. The DNA of the CDR3 is TGTGCCAGCAGTTACTCGGACGGGGATGAAGCTTTCTTT. As protein: CASSYSDGDEAFF.

The chain links TRBV18 to TRBJ1-2; D remains unclear. This CDR3 contains 14 residues. The germline V gene has CDR1 KGHSH and CDR2 LQKENI. Trimming took off 3 bases at V and 3 bases at J, with 11 bases between the two ends. CDR3 amino acids: CASSPVKGDYGYTF. The CDR3 DNA follows: TGTGCCAGCTCACCGGTTAAGGGAGACTATGGCTACACCTTC.

V gene TRBV9 combines with J gene TRBJ2-2; 14 bases are shared with TRBD2. Trimming cost V 4 bases and J 4 bases; bases outside gene matches: 12. Germline V lookup: CDR1 SGDLS, CDR2 YYNGEE. CDR3 length: 19 residues. The DNA for the CDR3 is TGTGCCAGCAGCTTTCACGGACTAGCGGGAGGACGAAGCACCGGGGAGCTGTTTTTT. Protein: CASSFHGLAGGRSTGELFF.